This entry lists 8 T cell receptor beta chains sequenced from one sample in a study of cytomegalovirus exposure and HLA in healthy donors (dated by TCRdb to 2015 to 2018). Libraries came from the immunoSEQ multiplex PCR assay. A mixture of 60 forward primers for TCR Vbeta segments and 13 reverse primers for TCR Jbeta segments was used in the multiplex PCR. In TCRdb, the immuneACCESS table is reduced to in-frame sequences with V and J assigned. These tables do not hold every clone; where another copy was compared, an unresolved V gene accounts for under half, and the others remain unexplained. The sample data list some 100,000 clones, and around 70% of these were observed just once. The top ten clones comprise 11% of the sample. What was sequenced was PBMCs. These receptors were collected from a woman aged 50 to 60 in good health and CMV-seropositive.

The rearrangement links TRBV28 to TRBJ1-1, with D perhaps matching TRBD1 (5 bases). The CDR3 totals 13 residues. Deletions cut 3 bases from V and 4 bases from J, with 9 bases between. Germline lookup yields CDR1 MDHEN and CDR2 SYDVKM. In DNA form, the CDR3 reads TGTGCCAGCAGTTTGGGGGGGGGCACTGAAGCTTTCTTT. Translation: CASSLGGGTEAFF.

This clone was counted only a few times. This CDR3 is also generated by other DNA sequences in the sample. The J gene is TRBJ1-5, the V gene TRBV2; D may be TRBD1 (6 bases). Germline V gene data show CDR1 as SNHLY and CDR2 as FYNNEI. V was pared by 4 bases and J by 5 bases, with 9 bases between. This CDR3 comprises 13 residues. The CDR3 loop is CASSVTGDQPQHF. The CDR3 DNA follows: TGTGCCAGCAGTGTGACAGGAGATCAGCCCCAGCATTTT.

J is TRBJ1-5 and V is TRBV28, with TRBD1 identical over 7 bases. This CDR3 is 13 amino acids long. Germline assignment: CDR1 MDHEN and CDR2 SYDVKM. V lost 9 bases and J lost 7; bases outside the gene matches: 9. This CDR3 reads CASKRGGGQPQHF. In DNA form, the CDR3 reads TGTGCCAGTAAACGAGGGGGCGGCCAGCCCCAGCATTTT.

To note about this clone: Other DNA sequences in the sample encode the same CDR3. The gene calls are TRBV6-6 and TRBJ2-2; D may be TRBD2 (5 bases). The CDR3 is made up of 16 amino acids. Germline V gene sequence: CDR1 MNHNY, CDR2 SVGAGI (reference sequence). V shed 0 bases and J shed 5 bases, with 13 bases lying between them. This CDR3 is CASSYSRALTTGELFF. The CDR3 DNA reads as TGTGCCAGCAGTTACTCGAGGGCCCTCACGACCGGGGAGCTGTTTTTT.

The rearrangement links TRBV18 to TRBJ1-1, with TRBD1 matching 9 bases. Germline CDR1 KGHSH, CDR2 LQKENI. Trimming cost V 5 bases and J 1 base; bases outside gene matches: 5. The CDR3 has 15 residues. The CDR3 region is CASSKTGGKNTEAFF. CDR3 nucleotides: TGTGCCAGCTCAAAAACAGGGGGCAAGAACACTGAAGCTTTCTTT.

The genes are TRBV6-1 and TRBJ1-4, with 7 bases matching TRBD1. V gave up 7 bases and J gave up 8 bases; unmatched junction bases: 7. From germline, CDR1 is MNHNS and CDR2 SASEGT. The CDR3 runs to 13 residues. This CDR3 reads CASIRQGGEKLFF. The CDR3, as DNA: TGTGCCAGCATAAGACAGGGTGGCGAAAAACTGTTTTTT.

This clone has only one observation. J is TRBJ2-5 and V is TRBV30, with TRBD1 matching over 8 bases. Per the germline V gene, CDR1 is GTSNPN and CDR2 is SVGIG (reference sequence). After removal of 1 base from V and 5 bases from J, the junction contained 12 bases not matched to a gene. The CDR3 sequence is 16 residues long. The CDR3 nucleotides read TGTGCCTGGAGTGCCCCGCGGACAGGGATAGGTGAGACCCAGTACTTC. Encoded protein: CAWSAPRTGIGETQYF.

The CDR3 spells CASSSSDRVTRSYEQYF. The CDR3 DNA is TGTGCCAGCAGCTCTAGCGACAGGGTGACACGCTCCTACGAGCAGTACTTC. The chain couples TRBV7-9 to TRBJ2-7, with D perhaps matching TRBD1 (7 bases). Looked up from germline, CDR1 is SEHNR and CDR2 is FQNEAQ (reference sequence). The CDR3 runs 17 residues. The germline V and J ends were trimmed by 4 bases and 0 bases, with 19 bases remaining between them.